This passage covers 10 T cell receptor beta chains from one sample sequenced in a study of spatial heterogeneity in lung cancer. MiXCR, run by TCRdb on the 5' RACE reads, gives a single entry per CDR3 protein. The sample lists tens of thousands of distinct CDR3 sequences, approximately 18% occurring once. Time point described: sample taken at primary tumor resection. Tumor, nontumor lung or frozen PBMC supplied whole RNA that was sequenced unsorted. Sequencing used PBMCs, obtained at surgery. The receptors were sampled from a male donor with early-stage non-small cell lung cancer.

This chain joins TRBV9 and TRBJ2-7, with unresolved D. The germline CDR1 and CDR2 sequences are SGDLS and YYNGEE. The CDR3 is made up of 16 amino acids. V was pared by 2 bases and J by 0 bases, with 15 bases between. CDR3: CASSVSEAVSSYEQYF. The CDR3 DNA reads TGTGCCAGCAGCGTGAGTGAGGCGGTTAGCTCCTACGAGCAGTACTTC.

In its sample, this clonotype was seen many times. This sequence joins TRBV20-1 and TRBJ2-1, with D perhaps matching TRBD1 (5 bases). V lost 6 bases and J lost 8, with 14 bases in between. CDR1 is DFQATT and CDR2 is SNEGSKA in the germline V gene (reference sequence). The CDR3 totals 12 residues. The CDR3 region is CSARDEGDEQFF. The CDR3 DNA reads as TGCAGTGCCCGAGACGAAGGGGATGAGCAGTTCTTC.

This CDR3 is CASSQLQGVAYEQYF. The CDR3 bases are TGCGCCAGCAGCCAATTACAAGGAGTTGCCTACGAGCAGTACTTC. This chain joins TRBV4-3 and TRBJ2-7; D uncertain. The CDR3 has 15 amino acids. In germline, CDR1 is LGHNA, CDR2 YSLEER. V lost 2 bases and J lost 2, with 13 bases in between.

This clonotype was found a few times. This rearrangement joins TRBV3-1 to TRBJ2-5, with TRBD2 as a possible D gene (6 bases). The ends were cut back, 7 bases at V and 5 bases at J, with 11 bases in the middle. There are 12 residues in the CDR3. Per the germline V gene, CDR1 is LGHDT and CDR2 is YNNKEL (reference sequence). The DNA of the CDR3 is TGTGCCAGCAAGGCTAGCGCCGAGACCCAGTACTTC. Translation: CASKASAETQYF.

The chain carries TRBV15 and TRBJ2-3; D might be TRBD1 or TRBD2, each matching 5 bases. Between the trimmed V and J ends, which lost 3 bases and 2 bases, there was a span of 12 bases. Germline V gives CDR1 LNHNV, CDR2 YYDKDF (reference sequence). The CDR3 sequence is 15 residues long. CDR3 sequence reads: CATSSPGRNTDTQYF. CDR3 nucleotides: TGTGCCACCAGCAGCCCGGGACGCAACACAGATACGCAGTATTTT.

This clonotype was seen ten or more times. This rearrangement joins TRBV30 to TRBJ2-3; 8 bases match TRBD1. The length of the CDR3 is 16 residues. Germline V CDR1 and CDR2: GTSNPN, SVGIG (reference sequence). V was pared by 3 bases and J by 2 bases, with 10 bases of the junction left unmatched. This CDR3 reads CAWSRTKTGDTDTQYF. As DNA, the CDR3 is TGTGCCTGGAGCCGAACGAAGACAGGGGACACAGATACGCAGTATTTT. The whole variable domain, remainder taken from reference TRBV30 and TRBJ2-3, is SQTIHQWPATLVQPVGSPLSLECTVEGTSNPNLYWYRQAAGRGLQLLFYSVGIGQISSEVPQNLSASRPQDRQFILSSKKLLLSDSGFYLCAWSRTKTGDTDTQYFGPGTRLTVL.

This clonotype was detected many times. This chain uses TRBV29-1 with TRBJ2-1; 7 bases align to TRBD2. V gave up 7 bases and J gave up 4 bases; unmatched junction bases: 7. The CDR3 length is 13 residues. CDR1 is SQVTM and CDR2 is ANQGSEA in the germline V gene. The CDR3 reads CSATSDLYNEQFF. DNA of the CDR3: TGCAGCGCAACTAGCGACCTTTACAATGAGCAGTTCTTC.

The genes are TRBV6-2 or TRBV6-3 and TRBJ2-7; 10 nucleotides match TRBD2. This CDR3 has 16 amino acids. Per germline, CDR1 MNHEY and CDR2 SVGEGT. Germline trimming cut 4 bases from V and 2 bases from J; bases unmatched to any gene: 8. The CDR3 nucleotides read TGTGCCAGCAGTTCGAGTCTAGCGGGGGTTACCTACGAGCAGTACTTC. This sequence encodes CASSSSLAGVTYEQYF.

Comment on this clonotype: One junction end disagrees with the germline gene, perhaps due to a read error. The chain recombines TRBV10-3 with TRBJ1-2, with D maybe TRBD1 (6 bases). Germline V gives CDR1 ENHRY, CDR2 SYGVKD. The CDR3 has 14 amino acids. CDR3 protein: CAISEDRTNYGFTF. DNA of the CDR3: TGTGCCATCAGTGAAGACAGGACTAACTATGGCTTCACCTTC.

The chain employs TRBV20-1 and TRBJ2-1; D ambiguous. CDR1 and CDR2 (germline): DFQATT, SNEGSKA (reference sequence). The CDR3 is made up of 15 amino acids. V lost 3 bases, J lost 7 bases, and 19 bases lay in between. CDR3 in DNA: TGCAGTGCTAGCCCGGACCACCCGGGTGGTAATGAGCAGTTCTTC. Translating gives CSASPDHPGGNEQFF.